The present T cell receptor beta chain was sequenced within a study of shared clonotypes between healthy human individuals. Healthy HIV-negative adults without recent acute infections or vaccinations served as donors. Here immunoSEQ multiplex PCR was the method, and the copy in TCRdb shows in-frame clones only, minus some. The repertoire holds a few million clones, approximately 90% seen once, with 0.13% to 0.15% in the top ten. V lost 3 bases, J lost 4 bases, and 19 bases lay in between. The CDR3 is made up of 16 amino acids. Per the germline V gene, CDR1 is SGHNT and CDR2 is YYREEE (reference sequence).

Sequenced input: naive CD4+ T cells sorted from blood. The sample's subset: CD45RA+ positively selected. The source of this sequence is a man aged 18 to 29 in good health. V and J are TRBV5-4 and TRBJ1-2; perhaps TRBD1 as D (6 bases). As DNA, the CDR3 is TGTGCCAGCAGCTCAACAAGGGGGTTATATGGCTATGGCTACACCTTC. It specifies CASSSTRGLYGYGYTF.